The next 4 T cell receptor beta chains were all read from a single sample in a study of cytomegalovirus exposure and HLA in healthy donors. The data were produced by immunoSEQ multiplex PCR, yet TCRdb's version contains in-frame clones alone and is incomplete. Of over 110,000 clones in the sample, around 87% are singletons; the top ten hold just under 9%. The sequencing sample was made of PBMCs. The origin of the receptors is a man between 18 and 29 years old in good health and CMV-seropositive.

The V call is TRBV7-8, the J call TRBJ2-2, with 9 bases identical to TRBD2. J gave up 5 bases and V 3 bases, and 1 base lay outside the gene matches. Germline CDR1 and CDR2: SGHVS and FQNEAQ. The CDR3 runs 14 residues. CDR3 sequence (DNA): TGTGCCAGCAGCTTTAGCGGGAGTACCGGGGAGCTGTTTTTT. Its protein product is CASSFSGSTGELFF.

The table lists this clone with a few counts. The CDR3 protein is CASRGTGQNGYTF. The CDR3, as DNA: TGCGCCAGCAGAGGGACAGGGCAGAATGGCTACACCTTC. The chain has TRBV10-2 and TRBJ1-2; 9 bases match TRBD1. The CDR3 has 13 amino acids. The germline gives CDR1 WSHSY, CDR2 SAAADI. Losses at the gene ends were 6 bases for V and 6 bases for J; bases not matched to a gene: 5.

The chain couples TRBV7-9 to TRBJ2-2, with D possibly matching TRBD2 (5 bases). Germline-derived CDR1 and CDR2 are SEHNR and FQNEAQ (reference sequence). The CDR3 has 15 residues. With 6 bases removed from V and 1 base from J, the gap between germline ends came to 12 bases. The CDR3 region is CASRRTGGNTGELFF. The DNA of the CDR3 is TGTGCCAGCAGACGGACCGGAGGGAACACCGGGGAGCTGTTTTTT.

This chain connects TRBV5-1 to TRBJ1-2; possibly TRBD1 for D (5 bases). This CDR3 contains 15 residues. Germline V lookup: CDR1 SGHRS, CDR2 YFSETQ. V was shortened by 1 base and J by 2 bases, with 12 bases between the two germline ends. The CDR3 DNA is TGCGCCAGCAGCTTGCTGAGACAGAAGAACTATGGCTACACCTTC. Translation: CASSLLRQKNYGYTF.